The clone carrying this T cell receptor beta chain was picked up a small number of times. Its matching antigen is unknown. The CDR3 totals 16 residues. Germline CDR1 is MNHEY and CDR2 is SMNVEV (reference sequence). The J segment lost 2 bases and the V segment lost 6 bases, leaving 11 bases of the junction unmatched. This sample is part of a study of blood T cells in healthy people across ages. For the second PCR, which ran for 7 to 11 cycles, a sample-barcoded 5' primer and a J-beta primer mix were used. TCRdb redid the calling of the 5' RACE reads with MiXCR, one entry per CDR3 protein. The sample has 1.2 million to 1.5 million distinct CDR3 sequences; roughly 60% are singletons. Broader study findings: Estimated diversity across one million T cells was deemed an underestimate.

This TCR came from a man between 18 and 29 years old in good health. The sequencing input was blood. The chain joins TRBV27 to TRBJ2-3; TRBD2 matches at 7 bases. In DNA, the CDR3 is TGTGCCAGCAGCGGCCGTCTAGCGGATCTCACAGATACGCAGTATTTT. Translation: CASSGRLADLTDTQYF.